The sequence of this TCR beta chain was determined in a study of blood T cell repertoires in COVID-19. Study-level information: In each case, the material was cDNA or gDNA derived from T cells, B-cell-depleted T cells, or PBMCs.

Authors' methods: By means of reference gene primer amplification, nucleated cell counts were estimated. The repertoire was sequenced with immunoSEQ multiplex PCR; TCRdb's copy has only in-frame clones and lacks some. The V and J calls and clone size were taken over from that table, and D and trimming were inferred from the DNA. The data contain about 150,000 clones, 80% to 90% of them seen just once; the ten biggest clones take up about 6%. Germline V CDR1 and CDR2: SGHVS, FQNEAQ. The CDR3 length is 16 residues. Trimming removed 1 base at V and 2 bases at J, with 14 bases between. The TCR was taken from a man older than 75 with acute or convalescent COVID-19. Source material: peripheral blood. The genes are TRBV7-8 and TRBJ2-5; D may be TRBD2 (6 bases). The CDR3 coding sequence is TGTGCCAGCAGCTTAGTGGCGGGACCCCCTCAAGAGACCCAGTACTTC. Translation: CASSLVAGPPQETQYF.